The rows below give T cell receptor beta chains drawn from one sample of a study of cytomegalovirus exposure and HLA in healthy donors. Sequenced by immunoSEQ multiplex PCR; TCRdb stores in-frame clones only, minus some. The sample yields 150,000 to 200,000 clones, around 88% seen once. Sequencing was performed on PBMCs. The receptors derive from a man aged 40-55 years in good health and CMV-seropositive. Each CDR3 is given with its conserved first and last residue. A D gene is named only where the DNA matches it firmly. For some rows the clone size is stated as once, few or many, or as a class when expanded; others skip it.

v_call,clone_size,d_call,j_call,cdr3_nt,cdr3_aa
TRBV13,few,NA,TRBJ1-2,TGTGCCAGCAGCCGAGGCCGAAGCGGCTACACCTTC,CASSRGRSGYTF
TRBV5-4,NA,TRBD2,TRBJ2-1,TGTGCCAGCAGCTTGGCTGGGCTAGCGGGATACAATGAGCAGTTCTTC,CASSLAGLAGYNEQFF
TRBV19,NA,TRBD1,TRBJ1-1,TGTGCCAGTACCCTTTCCAGGGGGCCGGTAACTGAAGCTTTCTTT,CASTLSRGPVTEAFF
TRBV6-5,NA,NA,TRBJ1-1,TGTGCCAGCACCCAAGGGGAGGGGACTGAAGCTTTCTTT,CASTQGEGTEAFF
TRBV4-1,NA,TRBD2,TRBJ2-7,TGCGCCAGCAGCCCAGATAGCGGGAGGGTCTACTACGAGCAGTACTTC,CASSPDSGRVYYEQYF
TRBV7-9,NA,NA,TRBJ2-5,TGTGCCAGCAGCTACCCTACAGGGAGCCAAGAGACCCAGTACTTC,CASSYPTGSQETQYF
TRBV7-6,few,NA,TRBJ2-1,TGTGCCAGCAGCTTAGGTATTAGCGGAGACTACAATGAGCAGTTCTTC,CASSLGISGDYNEQFF
TRBV5-5,NA,TRBD1,TRBJ2-3,TGTGCCAGCAGCTTTTTGGGACAGGGAGAATATACGCAGTATTTT,CASSFLGQGEYTQYF
TRBV5-1,NA,NA,TRBJ2-7,TGCGCCAGCAGCTCCGTCGGCAGGGACTACGAGCAGTACTTC,CASSSVGRDYEQYF
TRBV27,NA,NA,TRBJ1-5,TGTGCCAGCAGTTTAAGAGCGGGAGGGGTCCAGCCCCAGCATTTT,CASSLRAGGVQPQHF
TRBV7-2,few,TRBD2,TRBJ2-1,TGTGCCAGCAGCCCTCGAGCTAGCGGGAGAGGTGAGCAGTTCTTC,CASSPRASGRGEQFF
TRBV5-1,NA,TRBD1,TRBJ2-7,TGCGCCAGCACTTCGGGACAGGGTTACGAGCAGTACTTC,CASTSGQGYEQYF
TRBV10-2,NA,NA,TRBJ2-1,TGCGCCAGCAAAGGAGGCGGGAATGAGCAGTTCTTC,CASKGGGNEQFF
TRBV4-3,NA,NA,TRBJ2-5,TGCGCCAGCAGCCAAGATGACGGACGCGCAGGGTACCAAGAGACCCAGTACTTC,CASSQDDGRAGYQETQYF
TRBV5-1,NA,TRBD2,TRBJ2-2,TGCGCCAGCAGCTTGGCCTCGCTAGCGGGCGGCACCGGGGAGCTGTTTTTT,CASSLASLAGGTGELFF
TRBV7-9,NA,NA,TRBJ1-1,TGTGCCAGCAGCTCAGGACAGAACACTGAAGCTTTCTTT,CASSSGQNTEAFF
TRBV2,NA,NA,TRBJ2-3,TGTGCCAGCGGAGGACTGTCAGATACGCAGTATTTT,CASGGLSDTQYF
TRBV2,NA,TRBD2,TRBJ2-3,TGTGCCAGCAGTGAACCCCGAGGGCGGGAGGGGAGCACAGATACGCAGTATTTT,CASSEPRGREGSTDTQYF
TRBV6-7,NA,TRBD2,TRBJ2-7,TGTGCCAGTAACATTTTTAGGACTAGCGCTGTCTACGAGCAGTACTTC,CASNIFRTSAVYEQYF
TRBV18,NA,TRBD1,TRBJ1-1,TGTGCCAGCTCGTGGGACAGAATGAACACTGAAGCTTTCTTT,CASSWDRMNTEAFF
TRBV28,NA,NA,TRBJ1-1,TGTGCCAGCAGTTCCCCGACAGGAATCACTGAAGCTTTCTTT,CASSSPTGITEAFF
TRBV28,NA,TRBD1,TRBJ2-3,TGTGGTACAGGGGCGGAAGATACGCAGTATTTT,CGTGAEDTQYF
TRBV20-1,NA,NA,TRBJ1-2,TGCAGTGCCGCAGTTGCTTTGGGCTACACCTTC,CSAAVALGYTF
TRBV5-5,NA,NA,TRBJ2-1,TGTGCCAGCAGCTTGGTAAAGAGGGAGCAGTTCTTC,CASSLVKREQFF